This TCR beta chain was recovered during a study of CD8 T cells in Susac syndrome. The study's findings and limits: As acknowledged by the study, its TCR sequencing and HLA analysis included a relatively small number of individuals.

Sequencing of TCR beta was performed on blood CD8+ T cells and on blood CD4+ T cells. It was negative isolation that provided the CD8+ and CD4+ T cells, whereas TEMRA cells were enriched by FACS. Reverse transcription of roughly 0.5 to 1 ug RNA used random hexamers. Amplification of TCR beta CDR3 spanned 54 Vbeta and 13 Jbeta via immunoSEQ multiplex PCR. One entry per CDR3 protein results from TCRdb running MiXCR on the immunoSEQ multiplex PCR reads. The sample shows some 110,000 distinct CDR3 sequences, 93% of them seen only once. Turning to this clonotype: As yet, its antigen is unknown.

Germline assignment: CDR1 MNHNS and CDR2 SASEGT. The CDR3 is made up of 14 amino acids. V was pared by 7 bases and J by 9 bases, with 16 bases between. The sample was CD4+ T cells from PBMCs. The chain carries TRBV6-1 and TRBJ1-6, with a tentative D call TRBD1 (5 bases). This clonotype was sampled from a human donor with multiple sclerosis. This chain's CDR3 is CASIRDREISPLHF. Written as DNA, the CDR3 is TGTGCCAGCATAAGGGACCGCGAGATTTCACCCCTCCACTTT.